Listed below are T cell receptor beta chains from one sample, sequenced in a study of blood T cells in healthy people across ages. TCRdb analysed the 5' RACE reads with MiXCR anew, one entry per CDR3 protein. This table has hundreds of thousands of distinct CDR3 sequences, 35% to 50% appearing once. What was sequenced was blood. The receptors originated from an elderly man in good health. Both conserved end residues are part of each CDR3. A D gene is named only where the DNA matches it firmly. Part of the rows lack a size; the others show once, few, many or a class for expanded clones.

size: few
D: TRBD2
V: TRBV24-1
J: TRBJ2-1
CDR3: CATSDPSSGSDNEQFF
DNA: TGTGCCACCAGTGACCCCTCGAGCGGGAGTGACAATGAGCAGTTCTTC

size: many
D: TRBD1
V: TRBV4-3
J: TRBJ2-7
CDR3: CASSPWDRGSYEQYF
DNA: TGCGCCAGCAGCCCTTGGGACAGGGGCTCCTACGAGCAGTACTTC

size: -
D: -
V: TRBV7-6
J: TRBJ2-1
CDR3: CASSRGQPYNEQFF
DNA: TGTGCCAGCAGCCGCGGACAGCCCTACAATGAGCAGTTCTTC

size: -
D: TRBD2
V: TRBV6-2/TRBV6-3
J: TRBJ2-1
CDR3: CASRVLAGGNNEQFF
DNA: TGTGCCAGCAGGGTCTTAGCGGGGGGGAACAATGAGCAGTTCTTC

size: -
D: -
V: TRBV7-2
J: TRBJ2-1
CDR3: CASSFGHRPGEQFF
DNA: TGTGCCAGCAGCTTCGGTCATAGGCCCGGTGAGCAGTTCTTC

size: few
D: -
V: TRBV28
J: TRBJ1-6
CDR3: CASSLTSGVGDSPLHF
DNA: TGTGCCAGCAGTTTAACCTCAGGGGTAGGAGATTCACCCCTCCACTTT

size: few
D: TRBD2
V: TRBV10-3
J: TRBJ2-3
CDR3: CASLAGPSTDTQYF
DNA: TGTGCCTCCCTAGCGGGCCCTAGCACAGATACGCAGTATTTT

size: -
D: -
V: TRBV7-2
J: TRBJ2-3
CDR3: CASSLNPGIADTQYF
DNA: TGTGCCAGCAGCTTAAACCCAGGGATCGCAGATACGCAGTATTTT

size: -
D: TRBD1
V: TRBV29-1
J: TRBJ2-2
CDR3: CSVARTGAGELFF
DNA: TGCAGCGTCGCTAGGACAGGGGCCGGGGAGCTGTTTTTT

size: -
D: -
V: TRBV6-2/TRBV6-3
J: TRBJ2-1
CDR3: CASSYWEMGNEQFF
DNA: TGTGCCAGCAGTTACTGGGAGATGGGGAATGAGCAGTTCTTC

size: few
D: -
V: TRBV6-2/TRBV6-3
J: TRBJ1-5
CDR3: CASSVTGRQPQHF
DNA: TGTGCCAGCAGTGTAACAGGGCGGCAGCCCCAGCATTTT

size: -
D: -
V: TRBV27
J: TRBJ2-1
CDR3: CASSLPRQAGYNEQFF
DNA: TGTGCCAGCAGTTTACCCAGACAGGCGGGATACAATGAGCAGTTCTTC

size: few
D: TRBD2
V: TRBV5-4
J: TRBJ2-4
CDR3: CASSPGGEAKNIQYF
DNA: TGTGCCAGCAGTCCGGGGGGGGAAGCCAAAAACATTCAGTACTTC

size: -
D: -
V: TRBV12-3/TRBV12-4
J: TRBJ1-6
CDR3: CASRGDINNSPLHF
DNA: TGTGCCAGCCGGGGCGACATAAATAATTCACCCCTCCACTTT

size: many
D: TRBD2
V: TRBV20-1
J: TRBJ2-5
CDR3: CSATPGTSGSLETQYF
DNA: TGCAGTGCTACGCCCGGGACTAGCGGGAGCTTAGAGACCCAGTACTTC

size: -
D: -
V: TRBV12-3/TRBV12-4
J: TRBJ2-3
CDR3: CASGGGVADTQYF
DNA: TGTGCCAGCGGAGGGGGCGTTGCAGATACGCAGTATTTT

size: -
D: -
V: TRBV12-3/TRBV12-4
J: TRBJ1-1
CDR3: CASSLGPETEAFF
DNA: TGTGCCAGCAGTTTAGGACCGGAAACTGAAGCTTTCTTT

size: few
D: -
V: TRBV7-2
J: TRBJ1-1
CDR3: CASSLAVRGNTEAFF
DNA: TGTGCCAGCAGCTTAGCGGTCAGGGGAAACACTGAAGCTTTCTTT

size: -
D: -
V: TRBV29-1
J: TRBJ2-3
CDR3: CSVERQDTQYF
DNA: TGCAGCGTTGAGCGACAGGATACGCAGTATTTT

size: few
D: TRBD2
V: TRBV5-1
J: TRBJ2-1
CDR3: CASSSRTSGRALNNEQFF
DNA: TGCGCCAGCAGCTCCAGGACTAGCGGGAGGGCCTTAAACAATGAGCAGTTCTTC

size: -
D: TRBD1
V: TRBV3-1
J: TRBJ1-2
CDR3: CASSHRDRGSYTF
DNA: TGTGCCAGCAGCCACCGTGACAGGGGTAGCTACACCTTC

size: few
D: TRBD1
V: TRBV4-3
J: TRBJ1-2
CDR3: CASSQDRQGPRGYTF
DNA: TGCGCCAGCAGCCAAGATAGACAGGGGCCTCGGGGCTACACCTTC

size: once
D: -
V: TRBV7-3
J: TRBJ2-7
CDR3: CASSPGPKVVPEEQYF
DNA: TGTGCCAGCAGCCCGGGACCAAAGGTAGTTCCTGAGGAGCAGTACTTC

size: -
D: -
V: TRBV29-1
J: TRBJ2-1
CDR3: CSVDPLEQFF
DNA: TGCAGCGTTGATCCGTTGGAGCAGTTCTTC

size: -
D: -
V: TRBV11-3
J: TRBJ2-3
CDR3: CASSSRPSTSTDTQYF
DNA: TGTGCCAGCAGCTCCAGACCCTCAACTAGCACAGATACGCAGTATTTT

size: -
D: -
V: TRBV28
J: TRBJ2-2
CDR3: CASSNPTNTGELFF
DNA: TGTGCCAGCAGTAATCCCACAAACACCGGGGAGCTGTTTTTT

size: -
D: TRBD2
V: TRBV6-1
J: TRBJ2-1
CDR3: CASRTNPRRTSGRVNEQFF
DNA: TGTGCCAGCAGGACCAACCCAAGACGCACTAGCGGGAGGGTCAATGAGCAGTTCTTC

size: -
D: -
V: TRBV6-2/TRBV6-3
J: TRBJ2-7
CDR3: CTSGTIRPYEQYF
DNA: TGTACCAGCGGAACTATTCGACCCTACGAGCAGTACTTC

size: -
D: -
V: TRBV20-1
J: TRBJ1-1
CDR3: CSARAPRGVSEAFF
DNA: TGCAGTGCTAGAGCCCCCAGGGGAGTTTCTGAAGCTTTCTTT

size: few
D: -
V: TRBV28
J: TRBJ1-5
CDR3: CASTPGIQGAQPQHF
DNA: TGTGCCAGCACCCCAGGTATACAGGGTGCTCAGCCCCAGCATTTT

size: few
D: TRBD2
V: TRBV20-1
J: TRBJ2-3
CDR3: CSARVSGSPDTQYF
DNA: TGCAGTGCTAGAGTAAGCGGGAGCCCAGATACGCAGTATTTT

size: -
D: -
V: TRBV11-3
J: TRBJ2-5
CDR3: CASSLNGGRFETQYF
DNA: TGTGCCAGCAGCTTAAACGGGGGGCGTTTTGAGACCCAGTACTTC

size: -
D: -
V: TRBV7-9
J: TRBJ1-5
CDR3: CASSLSGGAGYQPQHF
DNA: TGTGCCAGCAGCTTATCGGGGGGCGCGGGCTATCAGCCCCAGCATTTT

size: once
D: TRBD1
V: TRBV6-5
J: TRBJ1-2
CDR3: CASIGSGTGGFGYTF
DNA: TGTGCCAGCATAGGTTCAGGGACAGGAGGATTCGGCTACACCTTC

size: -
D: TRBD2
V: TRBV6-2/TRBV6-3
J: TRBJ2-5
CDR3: CASSSVGSGGDNEQYF
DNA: TGTGCCAGCAGCTCCGTGGGTAGCGGGGGGGATAATGAGCAGTACTTC

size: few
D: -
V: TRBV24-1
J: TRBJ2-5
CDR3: CATSDNRDSWETQYF
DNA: TGTGCCACCAGTGACAACCGGGACTCCTGGGAGACCCAGTACTTC

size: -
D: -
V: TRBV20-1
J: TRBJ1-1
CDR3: CSANGGEAGRTEAFF
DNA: TGCAGTGCCAACGGCGGGGAGGCGGGGCGCACTGAAGCTTTCTTT

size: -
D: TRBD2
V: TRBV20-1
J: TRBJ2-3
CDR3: CSARDPGLAGGRTDTQYF
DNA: TGCAGTGCTAGAGATCCTGGACTAGCGGGGGGCCGCACAGATACGCAGTATTTT

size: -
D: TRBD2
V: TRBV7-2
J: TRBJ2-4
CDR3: CASSYTSGGLLQYF
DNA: TGTGCCAGCAGCTACACTAGCGGGGGGCTTCTTCAGTACTTC

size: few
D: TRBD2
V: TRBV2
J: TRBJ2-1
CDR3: CASSVVTGLAGGNEQFF
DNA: TGTGCCAGCAGTGTAGTAACCGGACTAGCGGGAGGAAATGAGCAGTTCTTC

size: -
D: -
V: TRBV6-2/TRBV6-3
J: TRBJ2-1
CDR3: CASSAQGNEQFF
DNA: TGTGCCAGCAGTGCCCAGGGCAATGAGCAGTTCTTC

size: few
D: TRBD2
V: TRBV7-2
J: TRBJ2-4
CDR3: CASSFDTGTIGSIQYF
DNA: TGTGCCAGCAGCTTTGACACCGGGACTATTGGTAGCATTCAGTACTTC

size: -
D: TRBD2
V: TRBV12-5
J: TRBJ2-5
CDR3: CASGLAGGRETQYF
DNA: TGTGCTAGTGGTCTAGCGGGGGGGCGAGAGACCCAGTACTTC

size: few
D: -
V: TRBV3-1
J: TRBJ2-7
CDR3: CASSQVYRELSEQYF
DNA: TGTGCCAGCAGCCAAGTTTACAGGGAACTTTCCGAGCAGTACTTC

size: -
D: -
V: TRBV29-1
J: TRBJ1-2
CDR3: CSVAVSGHDGYTF
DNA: TGCAGCGTTGCGGTCAGCGGGCACGATGGCTACACCTTC

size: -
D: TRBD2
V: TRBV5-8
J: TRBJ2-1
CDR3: CASSSAVGTMDNEQFF
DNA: TGTGCCAGCAGCTCGGCGGTAGGGACTATGGACAATGAGCAGTTCTTC

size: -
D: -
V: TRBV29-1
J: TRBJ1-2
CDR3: CSAMDGNYGYTF
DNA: TGCAGCGCGATGGACGGTAACTATGGCTACACCTTT

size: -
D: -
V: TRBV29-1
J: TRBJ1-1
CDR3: CNVEPPGFYTEAFF
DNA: TGCAACGTTGAACCCCCCGGCTTCTACACTGAAGCTTTCTTT

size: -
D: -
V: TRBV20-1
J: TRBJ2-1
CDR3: CSARHRSSGTGEQFF
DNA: TGCAGTGCTAGACATCGGAGTTCGGGGACGGGTGAGCAGTTCTTC

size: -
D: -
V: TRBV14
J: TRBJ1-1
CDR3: CASSQSQGGRGTEAFF
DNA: TGTGCCAGCAGCCAATCTCAGGGAGGGCGAGGGACTGAAGCTTTCTTT

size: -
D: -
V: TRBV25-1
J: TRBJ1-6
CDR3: CASSESLTRGNSPLHF
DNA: TGTGCCAGCAGTGAATCTTTGACCCGGGGTAATTCACCCCTCCACTTT

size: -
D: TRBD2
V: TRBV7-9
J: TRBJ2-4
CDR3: CASSPGLAGGPVIQYF
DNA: TGTGCCAGCAGCCCCGGACTAGCGGGAGGTCCGGTCATTCAGTACTTC